Below, 17 T cell receptor beta chains from the same sample are listed, as sequenced in a study of T cell responses to AZD1222 COVID-19 vaccine. Method: immunoSEQ multiplex PCR; TCRdb's copy keeps in-frame clones and lacks some. The profile shows around 99,000 clones, approximately 90% of them singletons. Sequencing was performed on peripheral blood, taken 28 days after the second AZD1222 dose. These receptors came from an adult who received the AZD1222 COVID-19 vaccine.

V gene TRBV5-6 combines with J gene TRBJ1-2; 8 bases match TRBD1. V lost 2 bases to trimming and J lost 8 bases; unmatched junction nucleotides: 2. The germline gives CDR1 SGHDT, CDR2 YYEEEE. The CDR3 runs to 12 residues. The CDR3 reads CASSLQGDGYTF. The CDR3 DNA sequence: TGTGCCAGCAGCTTACAGGGGGACGGCTACACCTTC.

The rearrangement uses TRBV11-1 and TRBJ2-5, with TRBD1 as a possible D gene (6 bases). There are 14 residues in the CDR3. Germline values: CDR1 SGHAT, CDR2 FQDESV (reference sequence). Trimming stripped 3 bases from V and 0 bases from J, with 8 bases between. For the CDR3, the DNA is TGTGCCAGCAGCTTGGGACATCACCAAGAGACCCAGTACTTC. Translated, it gives CASSLGHHQETQYF.

This sequence joins TRBV6-1 and TRBJ1-1, with a weak D call TRBD1 (6 bases). Trimming pared 2 bases from V and 4 bases from J, leaving 14 bases between. Germline CDR1 is MNHNS and CDR2 is SASEGT. This CDR3 region has 15 residues. CDR3 bases: TGTGCCAGCAGTGAAAGGGGGGCCGGGGGCACTGAAGCTTTCTTT. Its protein is CASSERGAGGTEAFF.

The chain links TRBV5-5 to TRBJ1-1; no definite D call. Trimming took 4 bases from V and 6 from J, leaving 13 bases between them. The CDR3 length is 13 residues. The V gene's germline CDR1 is SGHKS and CDR2 YYEKEE (reference sequence). DNA of the CDR3: TGTGCCAGCAGCCTCCTTTGGGAATCTGAAGCTTTCTTT. It encodes CASSLLWESEAFF. Variable domain in full (rest from reference TRBV5-5 and TRBJ1-1): DAGVTQSPTHLIKTRGQQVTLRCSPISGHKSVSWYQQVLGQGPQFIFQYYEKEERGRGNFPDRFSARQFPNYSSELNVNALLLGDSALYLCASSLLWESEAFFGQGTRLTVV.

The chain employs TRBV5-1 and TRBJ1-1; D is ambiguous. The ends were cut back, 0 bases at V and 4 bases at J, with 10 bases in the middle. The CDR3 covers 14 residues. CDR1 is SGHRS, CDR2 YFSETQ, per germline. The DNA of the CDR3 is TGCGCCAGCAGCTTGGAAGTACCGGGCACTGAAGCTTTCTTT. Its protein is CASSLEVPGTEAFF.

This chain joins TRBV15 and TRBJ2-7; 7 nucleotides align to TRBD1. After removal of 1 base from V and 4 bases from J, the junction contained 7 bases not matched to a gene. This CDR3 contains 15 residues. Germline V gene lookup returns CDR1 LNHNV and CDR2 YYDKDF (reference sequence). DNA for the CDR3: TGTGCCACCAGCAGAGTTACAGGGGATCCGTACGAGCAGTACTTC. This gives the protein CATSRVTGDPYEQYF.

V and J are TRBV5-1 and TRBJ2-3; D is undetermined. CDR3 size: 12 residues. V was shortened by 5 bases and J by 4 bases, with 8 bases between the two germline ends. Germline-derived CDR1 and CDR2 are SGHRS and YFSETQ. This CDR3 reads CASRREADTQYF. The CDR3 nucleotides are TGCGCCAGCAGACGAGAGGCAGATACGCAGTATTTT.

The V call is TRBV3-1 (or the pseudogene TRBV3-2), the J call TRBJ1-5; no firm D call. Germline loops: CDR1 LGHDT, CDR2 YNNKEL (reference sequence). This CDR3 has 15 amino acids. Trimming took 0 bases from V and 1 from J, leaving 7 bases between them. For the CDR3, the DNA is TGTGCCAGCAGCCAAGATCTAGGGAGCAATCAGCCCCAGCATTTT. Encoded protein: CASSQDLGSNQPQHF.

The chain is built from TRBV7-2 and TRBJ2-7, with 8 nucleotides matching TRBD1. The ends lost 4 bases at V and 2 bases at J; junction bases unmatched: 7. Germline-derived CDR1 and CDR2 are SGHTA and FQGNSA. The CDR3 contains 15 residues. The CDR3 is CASSSPGQAPYEQYF. Written as DNA, the CDR3 is TGTGCCAGCAGCTCTCCGGGACAGGCTCCCTACGAGCAGTACTTC.

The J gene is TRBJ1-3, the V gene TRBV4-1; D is ambiguous. Looked up from germline, CDR1 is MGHRA and CDR2 is YSYEKL. V was cut by 4 bases and J by 0 bases, with 25 bases left in between. CDR3 length: 20 residues. This CDR3 reads CASSPIQLGGILTSGNTIYF. In DNA, the CDR3 is TGCGCCAGCAGCCCCATCCAGCTAGGAGGGATCCTCACCTCTGGAAACACCATATATTTT.

The count of this clone is one. This chain joins TRBV29-1 and TRBJ2-1; the D is unclear. Germline V lookup: CDR1 SQVTM, CDR2 ANQGSEA. V lost 6 bases and J 6 bases, leaving 9 bases between the germline ends. This CDR3 is 11 amino acids long. Here the CDR3 DNA reads TGCAGCGTCGCAGAACCCAATGAGCAGTTCTTC. This translates into CSVAEPNEQFF.

V usage is TRBV6-5 and J usage is TRBJ2-3, with a weak D call TRBD1 (6 bases). The CDR3 runs 13 residues. With 6 bases removed from V and 3 bases from J, the gap between germline ends came to 10 bases. CDR1 and CDR2 from the germline V gene are MNHEY and SVGAGI. The CDR3 loop is CASRPDRTDTQYF. For the CDR3, the DNA is TGTGCCAGCAGACCTGACAGGACAGATACGCAGTATTTT.

This sequence joins TRBV9 and TRBJ2-7, with a weak D call TRBD1 (5 bases). Trimming stripped 4 bases from V and 4 bases from J, with 12 bases between. From germline, CDR1 is SGDLS and CDR2 YYNGEE. The CDR3 runs 13 residues. The CDR3 DNA sequence: TGTGCCAGCAGCTCCCGGACATCTTACGAGCAGTACTTC. Translating gives CASSSRTSYEQYF.

This rearrangement joins TRBV28 to TRBJ2-1; D assignment may be TRBD1 or TRBD2 (7 bases each). V was clipped by 7 bases and J by 7 bases, with 14 bases between them. Germline CDR1 and CDR2: MDHEN and SYDVKM. CDR3 length equals 13 residues. CDR3 sequence: CASIRQGGNEQFF. The CDR3 nucleotides read TGTGCCAGCATCCGCCAGGGGGGGAATGAGCAGTTCTTC.

The V and J genes are TRBV4-1 and TRBJ2-2, with D perhaps assigned TRBD1 or TRBD2 (5 bases each). The CDR3 length is 13 residues. Germline V gene lookup returns CDR1 MGHRA and CDR2 YSYEKL. Deletions cut 6 bases from V and 8 bases from J, with 13 bases between. The CDR3 region is CASRGDVRGELFF. CDR3 nucleotide sequence: TGCGCCAGCAGAGGGGACGTCCGAGGGGAGCTGTTTTTT.

The V gene is TRBV28, the J gene TRBJ2-7, with D perhaps matching TRBD1 (7 bases). Between the trimmed V and J ends, which lost 7 bases and 0 bases, there was a span of 22 bases. The CDR3 length is 17 residues. Germline loops: CDR1 MDHEN, CDR2 SYDVKM. Here the CDR3 DNA reads TGTGCCAGCAAAGGAGGGGGCCGGCGGGCGATCTCCTACGAGCAGTACTTC. It translates to CASKGGGRRAISYEQYF.

This clone was found a few times. The chain joins TRBV27 to TRBJ2-1; the D gene is possibly TRBD1 (7 bases). The CDR3 spans 16 residues. Trimming took off 6 bases at V and 0 bases at J, with 15 bases between the two ends. The germline gives CDR1 MNHEY, CDR2 SMNVEV (reference sequence). This CDR3 reads CASRLGGDSSYNEQFF. CDR3 DNA: TGTGCCAGCAGATTAGGCGGGGACAGCTCCTACAATGAGCAGTTCTTC.